The clone carrying this T cell receptor beta chain came up many times. Its antigen remains unidentified. TCRdb itself ran the 5' RACE reads through MiXCR, one entry per CDR3 protein. The sample carries roughly 74,000 distinct CDR3 sequences, about 6.6% recorded once. These data belong to a study of T cells after yellow fever vaccination. Background on the study: With SMART-Seq v4 Ultra Low Input, the fractions containing low cell numbers were prepared. Study outcomes and limitations: A large majority of primary-vaccination clones showed up again after the booster (approximately 96% CD4, roughly 88% CD8).

Source: CD8+ T cells sorted from PBMCs, taken 4 to 5 days after the first yellow fever vaccination. The TCR sequence derives from a young man who received the YFV17D yellow fever vaccine.

The CDR3 DNA sequence: TGCGCCAGCAGCTTGGCCTACACTGAAGCTTTCTTT. Translated, it gives CASSLAYTEAFF. V and J are TRBV5-1 and TRBJ1-1; D not certain. Germline V CDR1 and CDR2: SGHRS, YFSETQ. The CDR3 is 12 amino acids. Trimming removed 0 bases at V and 3 bases at J, with 3 bases between.